This T cell receptor (beta chain) is drawn from a study of STAT5B mutations in CD4+ large granular lymphocyte leukemia (dated by TCRdb to between 2020 and 2023). Study-level background: When cryopreserved patient cells were available, CD8+ cells were first depleted, and selection with anti-CD4 microbeads was then performed. The purity of purified fractions was confirmed by flow cytometry on FACSCanto II or FACSVerse to exceed 95% among lymphocytes. The study compared the TCRbeta repertoires of patients with CD4+ T-cell large granular lymphocyte leukemia against the TCRbeta repertoires of healthy blood donors. The full study reports these points: Patient cell sources were heterogeneous, and only 6 or 7 CD4-sorted patient samples entered the clonality comparison with healthy controls. Main leukemic clonotypes were private to each patient, although less than 30% of the main leukemic clonotypes were found at low frequency in the non-leukemic repertoires of other patients. TRBV06-family usage was enriched among the top patient clones (8/27) compared with healthy controls (2/35). Compared with healthy CD4+ repertoires, CD4-sorted patient repertoires appeared more clonal, and this difference remained even after the putative leukemic clones were removed. The data were not HLA-matched, and the higher clonality in CD4+ T-LGLL than in CD8+ T-LGLL could be due to the relatively small sample size.

The germline V gene gives CDR1 as MNHNS and CDR2 as SASEGT. Trimming removed 3 bases from V and 6 bases from J; the gene matches leave 6 bases unexplained. The CDR3, from cysteine to phenylalanine, totals 15 residues. The read is trimmed to its CDR3 DNA, 45 bases read in frame from base 1. On this clone: Its antigen is still unknown. It has no much larger one-base neighbor in the sample; base qualities were not kept.

TCRbeta rearrangements were sequenced from genomic DNA using the immunoSEQ assay at survey resolution. On the authors' methods: Clonotypes above 5% of the repertoire were treated as putative leukemic clones, yielding approximately 57 across approximately 28 patients. A lowest detectable productive clonotype frequency of 2.59 x 10-5 was observed in the TCR sequencing data. Only productive TCRbeta rearrangements, meaning sequences that were complete and in-frame, were kept for the analyses. The clonality of each sample was calculated as Simpson clonality in the immunoSEQ Analyzer version 3.0. Clones were binned by frequency as very rare, small, medium, large (1-20%) or hyperexpanded (>20%). Generation probabilities were estimated with OLGA 1.2.3, V-gene circos plots were made with VDJtools, specificities were searched in VDJdb, and CDR3 motifs were identified with GLIPH. TCRdb holds this immuneACCESS table with in-frame rearrangements only. Some clones are missing; in checked studies, unresolved V genes explain under half, and the rest has no known cause. V and J calls plus clone size are reproduced from that table; the DNA served to infer D and trimming. This sample holds about 2,200 clones; more than 75% were observed only once. Together, the top ten hold 6% to 7.5% of the sample.

Patients with CD4+ T-LGLL were recruited at hematology units in Padova (Italy), Helsinki (Finland) and Shinshu (Japan). Depending on which samples were available, patient samples consisted of bead-purified CD4+, CD4+CD8+, CD57+ or CD56+ fractions, or of unselected PBMC. Somatic STAT5B mutation profiles obtained by deep amplicon sequencing of the same DNA used for patient TCRbeta data were integrated with the patient TCRbeta data. All TCR-sequenced material derived from peripheral blood: patient blood samples and healthy donor buffy coats. Ficoll-Hypaque gradient centrifugation was used to isolate peripheral blood mononuclear cells. Genomic DNA was extracted with the Gentra Puregene Cell and Tissue kit and quantified on a Qubit 2.0 fluorometer.

This TCR derives from a woman in her sixties or seventies with CD4+ T-cell large granular lymphocyte leukemia. The chain was built from TRBV6-1 and TRBJ1-5; 9 junctional bases match TRBD1. Sequenced: PBMCs. The encoded CDR3 is CASSEVGQGRQPQHF. The DNA sequence is as follows: TGTGCCAGCAGTGAGGTGGGACAGGGACGTCAGCCCCAGCATTTT.